A single sample is the source of the 2 T cell receptor delta chains below, sequenced in a study of γδ T cells in repeated Plasmodium falciparum infection (dated by TCRdb to the early 2020s). Libraries were constructed by multiplex PCR. TCRdb records Illumina MiSeq as the sequencer. TCRdb reprocessed the public data with the CATT caller; entries with the same nucleotide sequence were combined afterwards. Here the sample has approximately 53,000 delta-chain clones; approximately 1.5% occur a single time. The top ten clonotypes cover 15% of the sample. For bulk TCR repertoire analysis, Vgamma9/Vdelta2+ and Vdelta2-negative gammadelta T cell populations were isolated by flow sorting from peripheral blood mononuclear cells. The specimen was gamma-delta T cells from blood. The source of these receptors is a pool of human donors (malaria-infected and uninfected, not separated).

This clone was picked up many times. Only one base separates this from a far larger clonotype, so it likely reflects a read error. Different DNA sequences within this sample yield the same CDR3. The V call is TRDV1, the J call TRDJ1; 7 bases match TRDD3. After removal of 8 bases from V and 2 bases from J, the junction contained 32 bases not matched to a gene. CDR1 is TSWWSYY and CDR2 is QGS in the germline V gene. There are 22 residues in the CDR3. The CDR3 loop reads CALWGDRIPCTGDGGRTDKLIF. DNA of the CDR3: TGTGCTCTTTGGGGTGACCGCATACCCTGTACTGGGGACGGGGGGCGTACCGATAAACTCATCTTT.

Comment on this clone: A far larger clone is one base from this, pointing to a likely read error. Within the sample, other DNA sequences also encode this same CDR3. This chain uses TRDV1 with TRDJ1; 11 positions agree with TRDD3. The J gene, missing from TCRdb, was assigned here through DNA to germline matching. The V gene's germline CDR1 is TSWWSYY and CDR2 QGS. The CDR3 spans 23 residues. The CDR3, as DNA: TGTGCTCTTGGGGAACCGCAATCCTTCCCTCCAAACTGGGGGATAGCCCCCGCCGACAAACTCATCTTT. Encoded protein: CALGEPQSFPPNWGIAPADKLIF.